Listed here are 10 T cell receptor beta chains from one sample, sequenced in a study of Ad26.COV2.S vaccination and SARS-CoV-2 variants. Indicated treatment: about 20 received Ad26.COV2.S at low or high dose, single or two shots; about 5 received placebo; per-sample allocation not given. On day 63 after the first injection, vaccine and placebo recipients gave samples. TCRdb's copy holds only in-frame clones and misses some; the assay was immunoSEQ multiplex PCR. Of 360,000 or so clones listed, approximately 89% were seen once; the top ten hold approximately 1.9%. Sequencing was performed on peripheral blood, taken in a trial of Ad26.COV2.S vaccine versus placebo. The receptors here all came from a person aged 18-60 years who received the Ad26.COV2.S COVID-19 vaccine or a placebo.

A note on this clone: Other DNA sequences of this sample code for an identical CDR3. The chain combines TRBV18 with TRBJ1-1; D call uncertain. Trimming cost V 0 bases and J 1 base, with 9 bases left between them. Germline CDR1 and CDR2: KGHSH and LQKENI. This CDR3 comprises 15 residues. The CDR3 reads CASSPPGQANTEAFF. CDR3 sequence (DNA): TGTGCCAGCTCACCACCTGGGCAGGCGAACACTGAAGCTTTCTTT. Complete variable domain (other parts from reference TRBV18 and TRBJ1-1): NAGVMQNPRHLVRRRGQEARLRCSPMKGHSHVYWYRQLPEEGLKFMVYLQKENIIDESGMPKERFSAEFPKEGPSILRIQQVVRGDSAAYFCASSPPGQANTEAFFGQGTRLTVV.

The gene calls are TRBV19 and TRBJ2-1; the D is unclear. There are 14 residues in the CDR3. The V gene lost 3 bases and the J gene lost 9 bases, with 15 bases spanning the gap. CDR1 is LNHDA and CDR2 is SQIVND in the germline V gene (reference sequence). CDR3 region: CASSISTAVGEQFF. The CDR3 nucleotides read TGTGCCAGTAGTATCTCGACCGCAGTCGGTGAGCAGTTCTTC.

This clone turned up a few times. Within the sample, other DNA sequences also encode this same CDR3. The J gene is TRBJ1-2, the V gene TRBV7-9; no clear D gene. The V end was cut by 1 base, the J end by 4 bases, with 4 bases between. The length of the CDR3 is 12 residues. In germline, CDR1 is SEHNR, CDR2 FQNEAQ (reference sequence). The CDR3 protein is CASSLDGYGYTF. The CDR3 bases are TGTGCCAGCAGCTTAGACGGCTATGGCTACACCTTC.

This rearrangement joins TRBV11-2 to TRBJ2-2; 7 bases fit TRBD2. The V gene's germline CDR1 is SGHAT and CDR2 FQNNGV. With 3 bases clipped from V and 1 base from J, the junction kept 2 bases outside the gene matches. This CDR3 has 15 residues. CDR3 sequence reads: CASSFSSGNTGELFF. CDR3 DNA sequence: TGTGCCAGCAGCTTCTCTAGCGGGAACACCGGGGAGCTGTTTTTT. Based on the CDR3 plus reference TRBV11-2 and TRBJ2-2, the full variable domain is EAGVAQSPRYKIIEKRQSVAFWCNPISGHATLYWYQQILGQGPKLLIQFQNNGVVDDSQLPKDRFSAERLKGVDSTLKIQPAKLEDSAVYLCASSFSSGNTGELFFGEGSRLTVL.

The gene calls are TRBV14 and TRBJ1-2; D perhaps matches TRBD1 (5 bases). The CDR3 has 16 amino acids. Germline V gives CDR1 SGHDN, CDR2 FVKESK. V was pared by 3 bases and J by 4 bases, with 18 bases between. The CDR3 is CASSQKFLGDSYGYTF. CDR3 bases: TGTGCCAGCAGCCAGAAATTCCTCGGCGACAGCTATGGCTACACCTTC.

A single count supports this clone. V usage is TRBV3-1 (or the pseudogene TRBV3-2) and J usage is TRBJ2-3; the D is unclear. Trimming took off 1 base at V and 7 bases at J, with 6 bases between the two ends. Germline values: CDR1 LGHDT, CDR2 YNNKEL (reference sequence). The CDR3 contains 12 residues. Written as DNA, the CDR3 is TGTGCCAGCAGCCAAGGGGGTAATACGCAGTATTTT. Its translation is CASSQGGNTQYF.

The chain has TRBV27 and TRBJ2-1; 12 bases align to TRBD2. Germline trimming cut 5 bases from V and 4 bases from J; bases unmatched to any gene: 6. Germline V gene sequence: CDR1 MNHEY, CDR2 SMNVEV (reference sequence). CDR3 length: 16 residues. CDR3 sequence (DNA): TGTGCCAGCAGTCCCACTAGCGGGAGGTTTTACAATGAGCAGTTCTTC. It codes for CASSPTSGRFYNEQFF.

CDR3 DNA: TGCAGCGTTGATGGTTGGCAGGGGGAAGAGACCCAGTACTTC. Protein sequence: CSVDGWQGEETQYF. V usage is TRBV29-1 and J usage is TRBJ2-5; 7 bases map to TRBD1. The CDR3 runs to 14 residues. The germline gives CDR1 SQVTM, CDR2 ANQGSEA. With 3 bases clipped from V and 3 bases from J, the junction kept 7 bases outside the gene matches.

The gene calls are TRBV11-2 and TRBJ2-2; 7 bases line up with TRBD2. Germline V CDR1 and CDR2: SGHAT, FQNNGV. This CDR3 contains 15 residues. After removal of 5 bases from V and 0 bases from J, the junction contained 3 bases not matched to a gene. CDR3 protein: CASSGGLSNTGELFF. For the CDR3, the DNA is TGTGCCAGCAGCGGGGGACTATCGAACACCGGGGAGCTGTTTTTT.

The CDR3 loop reads CASGPLGGRYNEQFF. The CDR3 DNA follows: TGCGCCAGCGGCCCCTTGGGGGGGAGATACAATGAGCAGTTCTTC. The V and J genes are TRBV5-1 and TRBJ2-1; 7 bases match TRBD2. The CDR3 has 15 residues. The germline V gene encodes CDR1 SGHRS and CDR2 YFSETQ. The V and J ends lost 7 bases and 4 bases, in that order; junction bases with no gene match: 11. Full variable domain (remainder filled in from reference TRBV5-1 and TRBJ2-1): KAGVTQTPRYLIKTRGQQVTLSCSPISGHRSVSWYQQTPGQGLQFLFEYFSETQRNKGNFPGRFSGRQFSNSRSEMNVSTLELGDSALYLCASGPLGGRYNEQFFGPGTRLTVL.